The T cell receptor beta chain under discussion was sequenced for a study of early T cells in non-severe SARS-CoV-2 infection (dated by TCRdb to the early 2020s). Regarding the study in general: Bulk RNA from unsorted whole blood was used for TCR sequencing, so alpha and beta chains could not be paired. The research as a whole found: VDJdb matching was skewed toward anti-spike CD8 responses and likely underestimated virus-specific expansions, missing private and CD4 specificities.

This clonotype has only a few counts. Its antigen is still unknown. It has no much larger one-base neighbor in the sample; base qualities were not kept. Set within a cohort of healthcare workers in London, UK, this nested case-control study involved weekly PCR testing of nasopharyngeal swabs along with blood sampling. Healthcare workers were recruited during the week of the UK lockdown, between 23 and 31 March 2020, and followed weekly for up to 16 weeks. Library preparation was by 5' RACE. TCRdb names NextSeq 500 as the instrument used. In the TCR library protocol, unique molecular identifiers were attached to individual cDNA molecules to correct for PCR bias and sequencing error. TCR alpha and beta chains were both sequenced, and the abundances of alpha and beta sequences in each sample were closely correlated with each other. The published analysis was carried out like this. Decombinator V4 was used to annotate the V gene, J gene and CDR3 of the TCR sequences. Expanded TCRs were defined as changing significantly between any two time points under a Poisson model with p below 0.0001. TCR abundances were normalised to the total number of TCRs sequenced per sample and were expressed as counts per million. VDJdb, accessed on 1 November 2021, was searched for TCRs annotated for CMV, EBV and SARS-CoV-2, and TCRs annotated for more than one antigen were excluded. The public sequencing data were trimmed at Q25 with fastp and processed into clonotypes with MiXCR by TCRdb, which kept only in-frame beta chains. One record per CDR3 amino acid sequence lists the most common genes and DNA. TCRdb, not the original authors, processed these V and J calls. In all, the sample holds 90,000 to 130,000 distinct CDR3 sequences, and around 12% of those were seen once. 3% to 4.5% of the sample is taken by the ten largest.

This TCR was sampled from an adult who was a healthcare worker with PCR-confirmed SARS-CoV-2 infection or an uninfected control (not recorded which). Sequenced material: whole blood, taken at baseline.

The nucleotide sequence reads TGTGCCACCAGAGGTGGGGACTACAATGAGCAGTTCTTC. Translated, this gives CATRGGDYNEQFF. The chain uses TRBV24-1 and TRBJ2-1; the D gene is not confidently resolved. The CDR3 holds 13 amino acids from the cysteine to the phenylalanine. Kept here is only the CDR3 DNA, which spans 39 bases and is read in frame from base 1. Deletion took 7 bases off V and 3 bases off J, with a span of 9 bases between the germline ends. CDR1 and CDR2 (KGHDR, SFDVKD) derive from the germline V gene.